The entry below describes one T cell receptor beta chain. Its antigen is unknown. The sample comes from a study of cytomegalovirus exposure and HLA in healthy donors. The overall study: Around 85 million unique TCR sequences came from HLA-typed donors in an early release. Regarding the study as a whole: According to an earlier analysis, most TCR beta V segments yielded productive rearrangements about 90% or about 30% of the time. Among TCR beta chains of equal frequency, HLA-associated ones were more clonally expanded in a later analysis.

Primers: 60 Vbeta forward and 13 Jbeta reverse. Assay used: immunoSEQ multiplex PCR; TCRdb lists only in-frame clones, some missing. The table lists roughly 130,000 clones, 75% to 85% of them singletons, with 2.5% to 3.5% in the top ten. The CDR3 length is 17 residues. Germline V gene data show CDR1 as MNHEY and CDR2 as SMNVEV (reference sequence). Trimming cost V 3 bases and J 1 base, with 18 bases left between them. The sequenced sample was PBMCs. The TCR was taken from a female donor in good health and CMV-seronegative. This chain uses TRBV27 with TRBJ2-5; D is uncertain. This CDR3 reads CASSLKDPRSPQETQYF. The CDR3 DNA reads TGTGCCAGCAGTTTGAAGGATCCCAGGTCACCCCAAGAGACCCAGTACTTC.